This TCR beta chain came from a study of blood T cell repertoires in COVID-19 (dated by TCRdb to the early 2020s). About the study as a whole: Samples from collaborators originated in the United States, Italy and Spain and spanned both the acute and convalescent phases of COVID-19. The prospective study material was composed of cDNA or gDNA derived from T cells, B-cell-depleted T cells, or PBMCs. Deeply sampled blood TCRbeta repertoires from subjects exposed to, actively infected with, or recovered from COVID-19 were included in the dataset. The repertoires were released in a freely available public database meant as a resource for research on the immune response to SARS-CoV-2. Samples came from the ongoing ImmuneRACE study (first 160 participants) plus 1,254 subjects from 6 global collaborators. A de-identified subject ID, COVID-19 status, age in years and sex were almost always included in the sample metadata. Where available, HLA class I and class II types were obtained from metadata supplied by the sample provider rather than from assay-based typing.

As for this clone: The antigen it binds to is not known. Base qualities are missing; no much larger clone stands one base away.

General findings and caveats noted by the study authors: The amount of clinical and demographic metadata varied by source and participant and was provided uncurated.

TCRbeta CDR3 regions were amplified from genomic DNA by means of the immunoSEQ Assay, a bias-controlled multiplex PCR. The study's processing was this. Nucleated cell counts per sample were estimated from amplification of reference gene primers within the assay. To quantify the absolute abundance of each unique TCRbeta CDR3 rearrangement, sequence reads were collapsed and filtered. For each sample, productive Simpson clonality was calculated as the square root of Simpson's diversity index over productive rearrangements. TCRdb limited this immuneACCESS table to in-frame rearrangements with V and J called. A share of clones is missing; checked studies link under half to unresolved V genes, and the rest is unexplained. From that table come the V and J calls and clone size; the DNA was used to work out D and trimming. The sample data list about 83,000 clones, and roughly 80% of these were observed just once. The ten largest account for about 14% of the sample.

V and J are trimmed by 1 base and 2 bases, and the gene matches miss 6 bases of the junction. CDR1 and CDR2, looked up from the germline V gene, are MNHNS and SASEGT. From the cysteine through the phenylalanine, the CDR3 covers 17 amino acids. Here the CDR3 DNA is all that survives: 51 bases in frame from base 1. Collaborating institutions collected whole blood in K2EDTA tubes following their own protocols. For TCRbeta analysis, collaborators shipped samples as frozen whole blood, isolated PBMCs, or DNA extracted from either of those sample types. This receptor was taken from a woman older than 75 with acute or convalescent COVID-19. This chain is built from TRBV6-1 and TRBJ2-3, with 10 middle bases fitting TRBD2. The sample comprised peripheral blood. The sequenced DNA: TGTGCCAGCAGTGAAGGATTACTAGCGGGGCACACAGATACGCAGTATTTT. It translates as CASSEGLLAGHTDTQYF.